This T cell receptor beta chain is from a study of Ad26.COV2.S vaccination and SARS-CoV-2 variants. Study-level background: Enrollment placed the donor in the COV1001 Ad26.COV2.S trial arm. Points from the study as a whole: Reports say spike-specific CD8+ and CD4+ T cell responses covered substantial breadth after vaccination. Total T cell responses, in the TCR breadth and depth analyses, may have been underestimated.

With respect to this clone: The target antigen is unknown.

Sequencing was performed with immunoSEQ multiplex PCR; in TCRdb, only in-frame clones are kept and a portion is missing. The sample has 400,000 to 450,000 clones; more than 80% are singletons. The treatment: 19 received Ad26.COV2.S at low or high dose, single or two shots; about five received placebo; per-sample allocation not given. The samples were gathered on day 63 after the first injection of vaccine or placebo. Trimming removed 5 bases at V and 2 bases at J, with 19 bases between. This CDR3 is built from 16 residues. Germline V gives CDR1 MDHEN, CDR2 SYDVKM. The chain couples TRBV28 to TRBJ2-7, with D perhaps matching TRBD2 (6 bases). Sequencing used peripheral blood, obtained in a trial of Ad26.COV2.S vaccine versus placebo. The origin of this receptor is a person between 18 and 65 years old who received the Ad26.COV2.S COVID-19 vaccine or a placebo. CDR3 in DNA: TGTGCCAGCAGTCCATCCTCGGCGGGGTCCGCCTACGAGCAGTACTTC. It yields the protein CASSPSSAGSAYEQYF.